A selection of T cell receptor beta chains follows, all from one sample in a study of cytomegalovirus exposure and HLA in healthy donors. Data came from immunoSEQ multiplex PCR; TCRdb stores just in-frame clones and leaves some out. The table shows about 240,000 clones, with around 86% occurring only once. The sample taken for sequencing was PBMCs. The receptor set was obtained from a woman aged 25 to 45 in good health and CMV-seropositive. Both conserved end residues are trimmed from each CDR3. The order of the fields is CDR3 length, V gene, J gene, CDR3 protein.

cdr3_length: 13
v_call: TRBV2
j_call: TRBJ2-7
cdr3_aa: ASLFRAGKPYEQY

cdr3_length: 12
v_call: TRBV30
j_call: TRBJ2-5
cdr3_aa: AWSVLGGRETQY

cdr3_length: 16
v_call: TRBV13
j_call: TRBJ2-7
cdr3_aa: ASSLGGFLIAGSYEQY

cdr3_length: 13
v_call: TRBV28
j_call: TRBJ2-7
cdr3_aa: ASHGDRQSSYEQY

cdr3_length: 10
v_call: TRBV19
j_call: TRBJ1-5
cdr3_aa: ASSIAGLPQH

cdr3_length: 13
v_call: TRBV2
j_call: TRBJ1-1
cdr3_aa: ASSRDRASYTEAF

cdr3_length: 13
v_call: TRBV5-4
j_call: TRBJ2-2
cdr3_aa: ASRTSGINTGELF

cdr3_length: 12
v_call: TRBV2
j_call: TRBJ2-7
cdr3_aa: ASRVTGVVGEQY

cdr3_length: 11
v_call: TRBV2
j_call: TRBJ2-1
cdr3_aa: ATGSPGGNEQF

cdr3_length: 13
v_call: TRBV28
j_call: TRBJ1-3
cdr3_aa: ASSLRELSGNTIY

cdr3_length: 13
v_call: TRBV7-9
j_call: TRBJ1-5
cdr3_aa: ASSSDSYSNQPQH

cdr3_length: 10
v_call: TRBV6-5
j_call: TRBJ1-2
cdr3_aa: ASKEPNYGYT

cdr3_length: 12
v_call: TRBV5-6
j_call: TRBJ1-1
cdr3_aa: ASSWDRSNTEAF

cdr3_length: 11
v_call: TRBV11-2
j_call: TRBJ2-2
cdr3_aa: ASSLGRYGELF

cdr3_length: 12
v_call: TRBV10-2
j_call: TRBJ1-2
cdr3_aa: ASSDAGYSSGYT

cdr3_length: 15
v_call: TRBV6-4
j_call: TRBJ2-7
cdr3_aa: ASRHGTSGGQPYEQY

cdr3_length: 12
v_call: TRBV27
j_call: TRBJ2-7
cdr3_aa: ASSPGLDSYEQY

cdr3_length: 13
v_call: TRBV21-1
j_call: TRBJ1-4
cdr3_aa: ASSKRATGDGKLF

cdr3_length: 15
v_call: TRBV28
j_call: TRBJ2-7
cdr3_aa: ASSFELGRGFRYEQY

cdr3_length: 12
v_call: TRBV5-1
j_call: TRBJ1-3
cdr3_aa: ASRIELSGNTIY

cdr3_length: 16
v_call: TRBV14
j_call: TRBJ2-5
cdr3_aa: ASSQDRGVVRGQETQY

cdr3_length: 12
v_call: TRBV10-3
j_call: TRBJ1-5
cdr3_aa: AISEDRTNQPQH

cdr3_length: 12
v_call: TRBV28
j_call: TRBJ2-7
cdr3_aa: ASSLGDNSYEQY

cdr3_length: 11
v_call: TRBV30
j_call: TRBJ1-1
cdr3_aa: AWFGQPNTEAF

cdr3_length: 10
v_call: TRBV5-1
j_call: TRBJ2-5
cdr3_aa: ASSSGGETQY